This passage covers 13 T cell receptor beta chains from one sample sequenced in a study of metastatic and nonmetastatic thyroid tumors. All patients were treatment-naive before thyroid surgery. MiXCR reprocessed the PCR reads for TCRdb. Of around 31,000 clones listed, under 20% are singletons. Specimen: blood. Receptors were obtained from a female donor with papillary thyroid cancer or a benign thyroid nodule (not recorded which). Some clones in this sample may be carry-over from other donors' samples.

This clone was recorded at least ten times. This rearrangement joins TRBV25-1 to TRBJ2-7; no clear D. The CDR3 covers 13 residues. Trimming pared 4 bases from V and 2 bases from J, leaving 9 bases between. Germline loops: CDR1 MGHDK, CDR2 SYGVNS. The CDR3 spells CASSGLPPYEQYF. The CDR3 bases are TGTGCCAGCAGTGGCTTACCCCCCTACGAGCAGTACTTC.

This clone was detected ten times or more. This rearrangement joins TRBV12-3 or TRBV12-4 to TRBJ1-5; no clear D gene. Trimming pared 5 bases from V and 5 bases from J, leaving 7 bases between. The CDR3 totals 12 residues. CDR3 in DNA: TGTGCCAGCAGTGAAAACGATCAGCCCCAGCATTTT. The encoded protein is CASSENDQPQHF.

The chain has TRBV11-2 and TRBJ1-1; 7 nucleotides line up with TRBD1. V lost 4 bases to trimming and J lost 1 base; unmatched junction nucleotides: 3. The CDR3 contains 14 residues. Germline lookup yields CDR1 SGHAT and CDR2 FQNNGV. CDR3 sequence: CASSWGQQNTEAFF. CDR3 nucleotide sequence: TGTGCCAGCAGCTGGGGACAGCAGAACACTGAAGCTTTCTTT.

Note on this clone: A much larger clone is a single base away; this may be a read error. This sample also contains other DNA sequences that code for the same CDR3. V usage is TRBV27 and J usage is TRBJ2-1; TRBD2 might be the D (6 bases). Germline-derived CDR1 and CDR2 are MNHEY and SMNVEV (reference sequence). CDR3 length equals 16 residues. The CDR3 DNA follows: TGCGCCAGCAGTTTACGGCTAACGGGGGTCTACAATGAGCAGTTCTTC. This sequence encodes CASSLRLTGVYNEQFF.

This clone showed up many times. V gene TRBV11-2 combines with J gene TRBJ1-2; D unresolved. The CDR3 totals 13 residues. The V end was cut by 3 bases, the J end by 4 bases, with 9 bases between. Germline values: CDR1 SGHAT, CDR2 FQNNGV. The CDR3 loop reads CASSFSGTYGYTF. Written as DNA, the CDR3 is TGTGCCAGCAGCTTTTCGGGAACCTATGGCTACACCTTC.

With regard to this clone: Germline is not matched at one junction end, which may reflect a read error. Other DNA sequences in this specimen translate into the identical CDR3. The chain recombines TRBV6-1 with TRBJ1-2, with D uncertain. This CDR3 has 14 residues. CDR1 is MNHNS and CDR2 is SASEGT in the germline V gene. DNA of the CDR3: TGTGCCAGCAGCGAGCGAGAAGGGAGTTATGGCTACACATTC. It translates to CASSEREGSYGYTF.

The chain recombines TRBV19 with TRBJ2-1, with D perhaps being TRBD1 or TRBD2 (5 bases each). V lost 7 bases and J lost 6, with 16 bases in between. CDR3 size: 14 residues. Germline V gene lookup returns CDR1 LNHDA and CDR2 SQIVND (reference sequence). The chain's CDR3 is CASNPWDPPNEQFF. The CDR3 bases are TGTGCCAGTAATCCCTGGGACCCCCCCAATGAGCAGTTCTTC.

This clone was observed at least ten times. The genes are TRBV19 and TRBJ1-1; 7 nucleotides match TRBD1. The CDR3 is 14 amino acids. V was clipped by 3 bases and J by 4 bases; unmatched bases: 5. CDR1 LNHDA and CDR2 SQIVND come from the germline V gene (reference sequence). The CDR3 DNA reads TGTGCCAGTAGTATGAGAAACAGGGGCACTGAAGCTTTCTTT. It encodes CASSMRNRGTEAFF.

This clone showed up many times. The DNA of the CDR3 is TGTGCCAGCAGCTTAGCGAGGGGGTCTGAAGCTTTCTTT. This codes for CASSLARGSEAFF. This chain uses TRBV7-6 with TRBJ1-1; tentatively, D is TRBD1 (6 bases). The CDR3 contains 13 residues. The germline CDR1 and CDR2 sequences are SGHVS and FNYEAQ. Trimming pared 0 bases from V and 6 bases from J, leaving 8 bases between. Full variable domain (remainder filled in from reference TRBV7-6 and TRBJ1-1): GAGVSQSPRYKVTKRGQDVALRCDPISGHVSLYWYRQALGQGPEFLTYFNYEAQQDKSGLPNDRFSAERPEGSISTLTIQRTEQRDSAMYRCASSLARGSEAFFGQGTRLTVV.

This clone appeared a few times. The rearrangement joins TRBV5-1 to TRBJ2-3; TRBD2 aligns across 13 bases. With V trimmed by 4 bases and J by 3 bases, 5 bases remained unmatched. From germline, CDR1 is SGHRS and CDR2 YFSETQ. This CDR3 has 16 amino acids. CDR3 amino acids: CASSGGLAGWTDTQYF. DNA for the CDR3: TGCGCCAGCAGCGGGGGACTAGCGGGGTGGACAGATACGCAGTATTTT.

This clone counts as medium-sized (0.01 to 0.1%). The chain couples TRBV27 to TRBJ1-2; D is ambiguous. CDR1 and CDR2 from the germline V gene are MNHEY and SMNVEV (reference sequence). V lost 2 bases, J lost 4 bases, and 8 bases lay in between. This CDR3 spans 13 amino acids. The CDR3 DNA sequence: TGTGCCAGCAGTTTAGGACCCCCCTATGGCTACACCTTC. Its protein product is CASSLGPPYGYTF.

With respect to this clone: Since no conserved phenylalanine or tryptophan closes the CDR3, a read error is the likely cause. The chain is built from TRBV11-2 and TRBJ2-7; D unresolved. CDR3 length: 15 amino acids. Trimming shortened V by 4 bases and J by 6 bases, and 19 bases separated the two germline ends. Per germline, CDR1 SGHAT and CDR2 FQNNGV. For the CDR3, the DNA is TGTGCCAGCAGCTACCAGGTTACCCCTCCCTTCGAGCAGTACCTC. Its translation: CASSYQVTPPFEQYL.

This clone is classed as medium-sized (0.01 to 0.1%). The chain joins TRBV6-1 to TRBJ1-3; 7 nucleotides line up with TRBD1. CDR3 size: 15 residues. Trimming cost V 6 bases and J 1 base; bases outside gene matches: 6. Germline loops: CDR1 MNHNS, CDR2 SASEGT. The CDR3 coding sequence is TGTGCCAGCAGATTGGACAGGTCTTCTGGAAACACCATATATTTT. Encoded protein: CASRLDRSSGNTIYF.